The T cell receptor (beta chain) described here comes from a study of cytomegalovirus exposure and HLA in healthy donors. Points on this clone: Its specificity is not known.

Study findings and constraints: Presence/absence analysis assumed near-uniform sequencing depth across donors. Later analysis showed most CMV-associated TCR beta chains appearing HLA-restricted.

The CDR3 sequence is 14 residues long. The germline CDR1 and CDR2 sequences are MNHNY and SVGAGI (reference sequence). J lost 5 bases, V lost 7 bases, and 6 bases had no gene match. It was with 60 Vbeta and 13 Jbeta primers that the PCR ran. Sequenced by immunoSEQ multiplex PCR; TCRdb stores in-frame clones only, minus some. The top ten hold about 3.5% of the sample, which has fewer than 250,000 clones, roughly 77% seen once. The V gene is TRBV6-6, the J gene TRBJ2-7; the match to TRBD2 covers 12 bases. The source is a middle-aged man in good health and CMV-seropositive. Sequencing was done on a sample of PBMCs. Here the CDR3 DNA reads TGTGCCAGCACCGGACTAGCGGGATCCAACGAGCAGTACTTC. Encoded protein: CASTGLAGSNEQYF.